This note documents a single TCR beta chain sequence. Germline V gene sequence: CDR1 LGHNA, CDR2 YSLEER. The trim removed 0 bases at V and 4 bases at J, leaving 8 bases unmatched. This CDR3 comprises 17 residues. Libraries were prepared by immunoSEQ multiplex PCR; TCRdb keeps only in-frame clonotypes and omits some of them. The sample carries approximately 97,000 clones, approximately 84% recorded once. This sample is part of a study of blood T cell repertoires in COVID-19. Study overall: Acute-phase and convalescent COVID-19 samples originated in the United States, Italy and Spain. Sources were T cells, B-cell-depleted T cells, or PBMCs; the material itself was cDNA or gDNA.

The rearrangement links TRBV4-3 to TRBJ2-1, with 8 bases identical to TRBD2. The TCR sequence derives from a human donor in a cohort sampled during active COVID-19. The material sequenced was peripheral blood. CDR3 in amino acids: CASSQDAGGRLYNEQFF. The CDR3 DNA reads TGCGCCAGCAGCCAAGATGCGGGGGGCCGCCTGTACAATGAGCAGTTCTTC.